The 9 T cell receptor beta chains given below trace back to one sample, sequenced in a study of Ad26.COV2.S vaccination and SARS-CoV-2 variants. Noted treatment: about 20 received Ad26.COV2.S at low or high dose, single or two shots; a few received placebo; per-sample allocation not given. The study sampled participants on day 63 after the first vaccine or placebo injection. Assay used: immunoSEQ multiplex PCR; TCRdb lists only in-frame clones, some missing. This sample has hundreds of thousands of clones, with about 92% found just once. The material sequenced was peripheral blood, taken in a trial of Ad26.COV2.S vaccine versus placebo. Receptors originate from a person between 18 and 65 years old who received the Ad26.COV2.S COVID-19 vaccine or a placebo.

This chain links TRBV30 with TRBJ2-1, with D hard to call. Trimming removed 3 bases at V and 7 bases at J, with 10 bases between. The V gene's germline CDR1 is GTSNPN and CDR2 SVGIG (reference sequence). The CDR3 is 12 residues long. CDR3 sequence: CAWSANQNEQFF. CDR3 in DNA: TGTGCCTGGAGCGCGAACCAAAATGAGCAGTTCTTC.

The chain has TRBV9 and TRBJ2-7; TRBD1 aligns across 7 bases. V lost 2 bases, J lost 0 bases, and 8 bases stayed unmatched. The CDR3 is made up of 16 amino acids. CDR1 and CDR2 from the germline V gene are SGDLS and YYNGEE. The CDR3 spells CASSVAGGYSSYEQYF. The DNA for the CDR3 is TGTGCCAGCAGCGTGGCAGGGGGTTATAGCTCCTACGAGCAGTACTTC.

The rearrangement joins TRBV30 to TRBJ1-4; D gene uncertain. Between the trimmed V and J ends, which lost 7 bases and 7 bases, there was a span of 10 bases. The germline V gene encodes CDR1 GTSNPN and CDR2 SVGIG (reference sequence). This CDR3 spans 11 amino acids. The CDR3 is CALEESEKLFF. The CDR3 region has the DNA TGTGCCTTAGAAGAAAGTGAAAAACTGTTTTTT. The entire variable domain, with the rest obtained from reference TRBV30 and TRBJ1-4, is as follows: SQTIHQWPATLVQPVGSPLSLECTVEGTSNPNLYWYRQAAGRGLQLLFYSVGIGQISSEVPQNLSASRPQDRQFILSSKKLLLSDSGFYLCALEESEKLFFGSGTQLSVL.

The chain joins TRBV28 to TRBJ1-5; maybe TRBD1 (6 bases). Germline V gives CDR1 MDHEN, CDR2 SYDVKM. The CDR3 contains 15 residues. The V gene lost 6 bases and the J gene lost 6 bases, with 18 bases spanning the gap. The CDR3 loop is CASSNLGGGGQPQHF. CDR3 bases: TGTGCCAGCAGCAACTTGGGAGGGGGAGGTCAGCCCCAGCATTTT.

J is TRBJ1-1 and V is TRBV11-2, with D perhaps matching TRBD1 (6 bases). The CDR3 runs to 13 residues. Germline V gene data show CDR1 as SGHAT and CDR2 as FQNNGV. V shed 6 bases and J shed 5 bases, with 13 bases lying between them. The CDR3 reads CASRSTGTTEAFF. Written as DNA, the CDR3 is TGTGCCAGCAGGTCCACCGGGACAACTGAAGCTTTCTTT. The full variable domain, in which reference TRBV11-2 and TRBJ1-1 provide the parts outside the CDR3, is EAGVAQSPRYKIIEKRQSVAFWCNPISGHATLYWYQQILGQGPKLLIQFQNNGVVDDSQLPKDRFSAERLKGVDSTLKIQPAKLEDSAVYLCASRSTGTTEAFFGQGTRLTVV.

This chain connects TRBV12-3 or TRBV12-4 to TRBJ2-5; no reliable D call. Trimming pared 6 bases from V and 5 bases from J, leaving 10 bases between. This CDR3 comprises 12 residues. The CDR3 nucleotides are TGTGCCAGCAGCCTAGTTGTGGAGACCCAGTACTTC. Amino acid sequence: CASSLVVETQYF.

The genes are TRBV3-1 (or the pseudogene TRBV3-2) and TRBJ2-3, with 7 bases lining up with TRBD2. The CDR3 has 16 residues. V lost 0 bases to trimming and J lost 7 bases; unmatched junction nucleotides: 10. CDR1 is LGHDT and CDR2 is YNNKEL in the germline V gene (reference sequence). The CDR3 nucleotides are TGTGCCAGCAGCCAAGAGAGTTGGTCTAGCGGCTATACGCAGTATTTT. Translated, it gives CASSQESWSSGYTQYF.

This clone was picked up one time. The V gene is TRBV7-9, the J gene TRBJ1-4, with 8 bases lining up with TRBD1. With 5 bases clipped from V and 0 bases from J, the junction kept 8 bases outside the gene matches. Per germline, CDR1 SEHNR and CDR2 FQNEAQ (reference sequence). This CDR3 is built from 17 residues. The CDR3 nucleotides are TGTGCCAGCAGCGGCACAGGGGGTGTTGCAACTAATGAAAAACTGTTTTTT. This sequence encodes CASSGTGGVATNEKLFF.

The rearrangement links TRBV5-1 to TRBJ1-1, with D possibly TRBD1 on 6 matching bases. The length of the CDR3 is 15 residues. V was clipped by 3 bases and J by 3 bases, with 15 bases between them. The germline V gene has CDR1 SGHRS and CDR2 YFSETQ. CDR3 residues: CASSSHRAWDTEAFF. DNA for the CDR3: TGCGCCAGCAGCTCACACAGGGCGTGGGACACTGAAGCTTTCTTT.